The clone carrying this T cell receptor beta chain was observed once. The antigen remains unidentified. Other DNA sequences in the sample encode the same CDR3. The data were produced by immunoSEQ multiplex PCR, yet TCRdb's version contains in-frame clones alone and is incomplete. The table records around 2.3 million clones, roughly 95% of them present only once. The data were taken from a study of shared clonotypes between healthy human individuals. V was clipped by 0 bases and J by 6 bases; unmatched bases: 6. This CDR3 contains 16 residues. CDR1 and CDR2 from the germline V gene are SGDLS and YYNGEE. The study's findings and limits: Four donors shared about 5% of their naive CD4 clonotypes.

The origin of this receptor is a man younger than 35 in good health. The material sequenced was naive CD4+ T cells sorted from blood. Subset of the sample: CD45RA+ positively selected. The chain employs TRBV9 and TRBJ2-3; TRBD2 agrees at 11 bases. The CDR3 spells CASSVALAGVGDTQYF. The DNA of the CDR3 is TGTGCCAGCAGCGTAGCACTAGCGGGAGTCGGGGATACGCAGTATTTT.